The clone carrying this T cell receptor (beta chain) appeared many times. Its antigen is still unknown. The CDR3 sequence is 16 residues long. Trimming left V 0 bases short and J 2 bases short, with 12 bases between. Per germline, CDR1 LGHNA and CDR2 YSLEER. The sample is drawn from a study of molecular identifiers for immune sequencing clone quantification. Study context: RNA, taken in replicates from roughly 21,000 or 96,000 naive CD8 cells, was split five ways, with four sequenced. General observations from the study: Beyond 20 RNA copies, clones held over 97% of effector molecules, compared with under 1% in naive cells.

A single record per CDR3 protein comes from TCRdb applying MiXCR to the PCR reads. The repertoire includes about 640,000 distinct CDR3 sequences, nearly 20% of them detected once, and under 0.95% sits in the top ten. The naive CD8 libraries originated from between roughly 19,000 and 1,100,000 sorted cells and drew on 10%, 30% or 50% RNA. CD8+CD4-CCR7+CD45RA+ cells were sorted as naive CD8 T cells. This clonotype was sampled from a human donor in good health. Some libraries in this study had Jurkat cell RNA spiked in. The chain combines TRBV4-3 with TRBJ2-3; D is perhaps TRBD1 or TRBD2 (5 bases each). Sequencing was carried out using naive CD8+ T cells from blood, with Jurkat cell RNA spiked in. Sample subset: FACS-sorted CD8+CD4-CCR7+CD45RA+ naive T cells. Written as DNA, the CDR3 is TGCGCCAGCAGCCAAGATCAAGCGGACAACACAGATACGCAGTATTTT. As protein: CASSQDQADNTDTQYF.